The rows below give T cell receptor beta chains drawn from one sample of a study of blood T cell repertoires in COVID-19. The repertoire was sequenced with immunoSEQ multiplex PCR; TCRdb's copy has only in-frame clones and lacks some. The data contain roughly 300,000 clones, approximately 84% of them seen just once; the ten biggest clones take up roughly 1.5%. The sequencing sample was made of peripheral blood. These receptors came from a human donor with COVID-19, enrolled during active disease. The donor label of this sample is uncertain. CDR3s include the opening cysteine and the closing phenylalanine or tryptophan. D genes are given only for firm matches. Size tells how often a clone was seen (once, few, many) or the class of an expanded clone, and some rows leave it out.

j_call clone_size d_call v_call cdr3_aa cdr3_nt
TRBJ2-5 few NA TRBV28 CASGSSPRETQYF TGTGCCAGCGGATCTAGTCCCCGGGAGACCCAGTACTTC
TRBJ1-3 NA NA TRBV5-1 CASSPSGSGNTIYF TGCGCCAGCAGCCCGTCCGGGTCTGGAAACACCATATATTTT
TRBJ2-7 NA TRBD2 TRBV5-4 CASSPGLAGAGEQYF TGTGCCAGCAGCCCGGGACTAGCGGGAGCGGGCGAGCAGTACTTC
TRBJ1-1 NA NA TRBV7-3 CASSPGGGDTEAFF TGTGCCAGCAGCCCCGGCGGAGGGGACACTGAAGCTTTCTTT
TRBJ2-4 NA TRBD2 TRBV7-2 CASSYFEFSGSGKNIQYF TGTGCCAGCAGCTATTTCGAGTTTAGCGGGTCTGGCAAAAACATTCAGTACTTC
TRBJ2-5 NA TRBD1 TRBV27 CASSPRDSVGETQYF TGTGCCAGCAGTCCTCGGGACAGTGTTGGGGAGACCCAGTACTTC
TRBJ2-7 NA NA TRBV11-3 CASSPSRSGTEQYF TGTGCCAGCAGCCCAAGCAGGAGCGGAACCGAGCAGTACTTC
TRBJ2-2 NA TRBD2 TRBV29-1 CSGREWDGELFF TGCAGCGGGCGGGAGTGGGACGGGGAGCTGTTTTTT
TRBJ2-1 NA TRBD2 TRBV19 CASSFSGRSYNEQFF TGTGCCAGTAGTTTTAGCGGGAGGTCCTACAATGAGCAGTTCTTC
TRBJ2-5 NA NA TRBV29-1 CSVEDRKKWPQETQYF TGCAGCGTTGAAGATCGTAAGAAGTGGCCCCAAGAGACCCAGTACTTC
TRBJ1-5 NA TRBD1 TRBV6-5 CASSPGQAINQPQHF TGTGCCAGCAGCCCGGGACAGGCCATCAATCAGCCCCAGCATTTT
TRBJ1-5 NA NA TRBV19 CASAPPGRSIQPQHF TGTGCCAGTGCCCCCCCAGGGCGAAGTATTCAGCCCCAGCATTTT
TRBJ2-3 NA TRBD2 TRBV7-2 CASSSRTSGGPDTQYF TGTGCCAGCAGCTCACGGACTAGCGGTGGGCCAGATACGCAGTATTTT
TRBJ2-1 NA TRBD2 TRBV7-2 CASSLVLAGEQFF TGTGCCAGCAGCTTAGTGCTAGCGGGAGAACAGTTCTTC
TRBJ1-1 NA NA TRBV28 CASNRRLNTEAFF TGTGCCAGCAACCGGAGGCTGAACACTGAAGCTTTCTTT
TRBJ2-1 once NA TRBV2 CASSLEDFSYNEQFF TGTGCCAGCAGCCTAGAGGACTTCTCCTACAATGAGCAGTTCTTC
TRBJ2-6 NA NA TRBV30 CAWSEEWSGVLTF TGTGCCTGGAGTGAAGAGTGGTCCGGCGTCCTGACTTTC
TRBJ1-2 NA NA TRBV10-3 CAISESRDRRRNGYTF TGTGCCATCAGTGAGTCCCGCGACAGGCGGCGAAATGGCTACACCTTC
TRBJ2-1 NA TRBD2 TRBV3-1/TRBV3-2 CASSDLAGQEHEQFF TGTGCCAGCAGCGACCTAGCGGGTCAAGAACATGAGCAGTTCTTC
TRBJ2-1 NA TRBD2 TRBV10-3 CAISEILAGGSEQFF TGTGCCATCAGTGAAATCCTAGCGGGAGGATCTGAGCAGTTCTTC
TRBJ2-7 NA TRBD2 TRBV3-1/TRBV3-2 CASSRLAHEQYF TGTGCCAGCAGCCGACTAGCCCACGAGCAGTACTTC
TRBJ1-2 NA TRBD1 TRBV28 CASQGQIYGYTF TGTGCCAGCCAGGGACAGATCTATGGCTACACCTTC
TRBJ1-3 NA TRBD1 TRBV7-2 CASSLEGQGSSGNTIYF TGTGCCAGCAGCTTAGAGGGACAGGGAAGCTCTGGAAACACCATATATTTT
TRBJ2-7 NA TRBD1 TRBV18 CASSPGTAYEQYF TGTGCCAGCTCACCCGGGACAGCTTACGAGCAGTACTTC
TRBJ1-1 NA TRBD1 TRBV5-4 CASSSDRVVYTEAFF TGTGCCAGCAGCTCAGACAGGGTGGTGTACACTGAAGCTTTCTTT
TRBJ2-4 few TRBD2 TRBV2 CASSEETSGSGIQYF TGTGCCAGCAGTGAGGAGACTAGCGGGAGTGGCATTCAGTACTTC
TRBJ2-7 NA NA TRBV20-1 CSASNPGNTYEQYF TGCAGTGCTAGTAACCCGGGAAATACCTACGAGCAGTACTTC
TRBJ1-5 NA TRBD1 TRBV19 CASSKTGGSNQPQHF TGTGCCAGCAGTAAGACAGGGGGTAGCAATCAGCCCCAGCATTTT
TRBJ2-6 once NA TRBV18 CASSPQVTGANVLTF TGTGCCAGCTCACCCCAGGTCACAGGGGCCAACGTCCTGACTTTC
TRBJ2-5 NA NA TRBV3-1/TRBV3-2 CASSQDPRSEETQYF TGTGCCAGCAGCCAAGATCCCCGTTCTGAGGAGACCCAGTACTTC